Listed here are 21 T cell receptor beta chains from one sample, sequenced in a study of blood T cell repertoires in COVID-19. Profiling relied on immunoSEQ multiplex PCR, and the TCRdb table lists in-frame clones only, not all of them. The sample has roughly 28,000 clones; nearly 90% are singletons. The sample taken for sequencing was peripheral blood. These receptors were obtained from a human donor in a cohort sampled during active COVID-19.

This clone was found once. The V call is TRBV6-2 or TRBV6-3, the J call TRBJ1-2; 9 nucleotides line up with TRBD1. CDR3 length: 13 amino acids. J was trimmed by 6 bases and V by 4 bases; bases with no gene match: 3. The germline gives CDR1 MNHEY, CDR2 SVGEGT. The CDR3: CASSWRQGDGYTF. CDR3 DNA: TGTGCCAGCAGTTGGAGACAGGGGGATGGCTACACCTTC.

The V gene is TRBV6-5, the J gene TRBJ1-4; maybe TRBD1 (6 bases). The CDR3 spans 14 residues. Trimming pared 6 bases from V and 10 bases from J, leaving 18 bases between. Germline V gene data show CDR1 as MNHEY and CDR2 as SVGAGI. In DNA form, the CDR3 reads TGTGCCAGCAGCCGAAACAGGGTCTCGGGAAAACTGTTTTTT. It is translated as CASSRNRVSGKLFF.

V gene TRBV6-5 combines with J gene TRBJ2-5; TRBD2 matches 11 bases. The CDR3 sequence is 15 residues long. The trim removed 9 bases at V and 1 base at J, leaving 7 bases unmatched. The germline CDR1 and CDR2 sequences are MNHEY and SVGAGI. CDR3 sequence reads: CARTTSGGPQETQYF. CDR3 bases: TGTGCCAGAACCACTAGCGGGGGACCCCAAGAGACCCAGTACTTC.

The chain carries TRBV6-2 or TRBV6-3 and TRBJ2-7; 11 bases are shared with TRBD2. Germline trimming cut 6 bases from V and 5 bases from J; bases unmatched to any gene: 9. Germline CDR1 is MNHEY and CDR2 is SVGEGT. There are 15 residues in the CDR3. Written as DNA, the CDR3 is TGTGCCAGCAGCCGTATAGCGGGAGGGCAGCACGAGCAGTACTTC. Amino acids: CASSRIAGGQHEQYF.

This clone has more than one count but fewer than ten. The V gene is TRBV9, the J gene TRBJ2-7; 9 bases fit TRBD1. In germline, CDR1 is SGDLS, CDR2 YYNGEE. The CDR3 has 16 amino acids. V shed 3 bases, J shed 5 bases, and the junction held 12 bases outside the gene matches. The CDR3 region has the DNA TGTGCCAGCAGCGCGCGCACCGGGACAGGGCGAGACGAGCAGTACTTC. It codes for CASSARTGTGRDEQYF.

The chain uses TRBV18 and TRBJ1-6; D not certain. V lost 1 base and J 5 bases, leaving 9 bases between the germline ends. The germline V gene has CDR1 KGHSH and CDR2 LQKENI. The CDR3 spans 15 residues. The CDR3 bases are TGTGCCAGCTCACCACTCGAATCGGATAATTCACCCCTCCACTTT. Its translation: CASSPLESDNSPLHF.

This chain joins TRBV18 and TRBJ2-5; D remains unclear. V lost 2 bases to trimming and J lost 0 bases, with 4 bases between them. This CDR3 has 13 residues. Per germline, CDR1 KGHSH and CDR2 LQKENI. The CDR3, as DNA: TGTGCCAGCTCACCAAGAGACCAAGAGACCCAGTACTTC. Protein product: CASSPRDQETQYF.

This clone was recorded once. The genes are TRBV6-5 and TRBJ1-2, with TRBD1 matching over 8 bases. Germline CDR1 MNHEY, CDR2 SVGAGI. Trimming removed 5 bases from V and 13 bases from J; junction bases left unmatched: 12. The CDR3 runs to 13 residues. The CDR3 DNA reads TGTGCCAGCAGTCTAACGACAGGGGCCGCCGTCACCTTC. This gives the protein CASSLTTGAAVTF.

The chain links TRBV9 to TRBJ2-2; D is unresolved. V lost 1 base and J 6 bases, leaving 10 bases between the germline ends. Per germline, CDR1 SGDLS and CDR2 YYNGEE. The CDR3 covers 14 residues. In DNA, the CDR3 is TGTGCCAGCAGCGTACGCGGAGAGGCCGGGGAGCTGTTTTTT. Translation: CASSVRGEAGELFF.

The rearrangement joins TRBV5-6 to TRBJ2-2; 9 nucleotides agree with TRBD2. CDR3 size: 16 residues. The V gene end was trimmed by 2 bases and the J gene end by 4 bases; junction bases not matched to a gene: 6. Germline CDR1 is SGHDT and CDR2 is YYEEEE. CDR3 protein: CASSLGSGGFTGELFF. CDR3 coding DNA: TGTGCCAGCAGCTTAGGTAGCGGGGGATTCACCGGGGAGCTGTTTTTT.

This clone was observed a few times. The chain has TRBV27 and TRBJ1-2; the D gene is possibly TRBD1 (5 bases). The germline gives CDR1 MNHEY, CDR2 SMNVEV (reference sequence). V was clipped by 6 bases and J by 8 bases, with 16 bases between them. The CDR3 is 13 residues long. CDR3 region: CASRAGTDLGYTF. CDR3 DNA sequence: TGTGCCAGCAGGGCTGGGACTGACCTGGGCTACACCTTC.

The chain combines TRBV18 with TRBJ2-3, with D possibly TRBD1 on 6 matching bases. Germline V lookup: CDR1 KGHSH, CDR2 LQKENI. The CDR3 is 15 residues long. V dropped 4 bases and J dropped 0 bases, with 11 bases sitting between them. Here the CDR3 reads CASSLGTPSTDTQYF. The CDR3 DNA reads as TGTGCCAGCTCACTTGGGACACCAAGCACAGATACGCAGTATTTT.

The gene calls are TRBV25-1 and TRBJ2-5, with TRBD1 matching 12 bases. The CDR3 runs 18 residues. Germline V gene data show CDR1 as MGHDK and CDR2 as SYGVNS. Unmatched junction bases numbered 11, after V lost 5 bases and J lost 1 base. The CDR3 loop is CASSPYPGTGGFQETQYF. CDR3 coding DNA: TGTGCCAGCAGTCCCTACCCCGGGACAGGGGGCTTCCAAGAGACCCAGTACTTC. Filled out from reference TRBV25-1 and TRBJ2-5, the complete variable domain reads EADIYQTPRYLVIGTGKKITLECSQTMGHDKMYWYQQDPGMELHLIHYSYGVNSTEKGDLSSESTVSRIRTEHFPLTLESARPSHTSQYLCASSPYPGTGGFQETQYFGPGTRLLVL.

The chain carries TRBV5-4 and TRBJ1-2; D is undetermined. V was trimmed by 4 bases and J by 2 bases, leaving 18 bases between them. This CDR3 has 16 amino acids. The V gene's germline CDR1 is SGHNT and CDR2 YYREEE (reference sequence). Here the CDR3 DNA reads TGTGCCAGCAGCCCTCTTGAGGGCGTGGGGAACTATGGCTACACCTTC. This encodes CASSPLEGVGNYGYTF.

The chain carries TRBV19 and TRBJ1-5; the D is unclear. The CDR3 contains 13 residues. Germline assignment: CDR1 LNHDA and CDR2 SQIVND (reference sequence). V was trimmed by 4 bases and J by 5 bases, leaving 9 bases between them. CDR3 sequence (DNA): TGTGCCAGTAGTACTCAGGATTATCAGCCCCAGCATTTT. Protein: CASSTQDYQPQHF. Combining the CDR3 with reference TRBV19 and TRBJ1-5 gives the whole variable domain DGGITQSPKYLFRKEGQNVTLSCEQNLNHDAMYWYRQDPGQGLRLIYYSQIVNDFQKGDIAEGYSVSREKKESFPLTVTSAQKNPTAFYLCASSTQDYQPQHFGDGTRLSIL.

The chain carries TRBV6-1 and TRBJ2-5, with TRBD2 matching 13 bases. J gave up 8 bases and V 3 bases, and 6 bases lay outside the gene matches. This CDR3 has 15 residues. Per germline, CDR1 MNHNS and CDR2 SASEGT. CDR3: CASSDNGLAGETQYF. CDR3 sequence (DNA): TGTGCCAGCAGTGATAATGGACTAGCGGGGGAAACCCAGTACTTC.

This clone appeared once. V gene TRBV11-3 combines with J gene TRBJ2-1; D uncertain. Deletions cut 5 bases from V and 4 bases from J, with 12 bases between. This CDR3 comprises 14 residues. Germline CDR1 reads SGHNT; CDR2 reads YENEEA. The CDR3 DNA follows: TGTGCCAGCAGCCCCTCCGCGGAATACAATGAGCAGTTCTTC. Translated, it gives CASSPSAEYNEQFF.

The V gene is TRBV5-6, the J gene TRBJ1-5; tentative D call: TRBD1 (5 bases). V lost 4 bases and J 1 base, leaving 15 bases between the germline ends. CDR1 SGHDT and CDR2 YYEEEE come from the germline V gene. The CDR3 loop spans 16 amino acids. This CDR3 is CASSRGGHSSNQPQHF. The DNA for the CDR3 is TGTGCCAGCAGCCGAGGTGGACACTCCAGCAATCAGCCCCAGCATTTT.

CDR3 coding DNA: TGTGCCACTACCACCGGGACAGGGTATGGCAATCAGCCCCAGCATTTT. This codes for CATTTGTGYGNQPQHF. The V and J genes are TRBV15 and TRBJ1-5, with 9 bases matching TRBD1. The J segment lost 2 bases and the V segment lost 9 bases, leaving 11 bases of the junction unmatched. Germline V lookup: CDR1 LNHNV, CDR2 YYDKDF (reference sequence). The CDR3 sequence is 16 residues long.

The chain combines TRBV18 with TRBJ1-2; 7 bases are a match to TRBD1. The CDR3 totals 15 residues. The ends lost 4 bases at V and 8 bases at J; junction bases unmatched: 13. Germline V gives CDR1 KGHSH, CDR2 LQKENI. This chain's CDR3 is CASSLRTGSPEGYTF. CDR3 in DNA: TGTGCCAGCTCACTAAGGACAGGTTCCCCTGAAGGCTACACCTTC.

This clone has only one observation. This rearrangement joins TRBV5-1 to TRBJ2-7; weak D call: TRBD2 (6 bases). CDR3 length equals 14 residues. CDR1 is SGHRS and CDR2 is YFSETQ in the germline V gene. The V end lost 0 bases, the J end lost 2 bases, and 9 bases lay between the germline ends. In nucleotides, the CDR3 is TGCGCCAGCAGCTTGGCTACGGGGGCCTACGAGCAGTACTTC. This sequence encodes CASSLATGAYEQYF.